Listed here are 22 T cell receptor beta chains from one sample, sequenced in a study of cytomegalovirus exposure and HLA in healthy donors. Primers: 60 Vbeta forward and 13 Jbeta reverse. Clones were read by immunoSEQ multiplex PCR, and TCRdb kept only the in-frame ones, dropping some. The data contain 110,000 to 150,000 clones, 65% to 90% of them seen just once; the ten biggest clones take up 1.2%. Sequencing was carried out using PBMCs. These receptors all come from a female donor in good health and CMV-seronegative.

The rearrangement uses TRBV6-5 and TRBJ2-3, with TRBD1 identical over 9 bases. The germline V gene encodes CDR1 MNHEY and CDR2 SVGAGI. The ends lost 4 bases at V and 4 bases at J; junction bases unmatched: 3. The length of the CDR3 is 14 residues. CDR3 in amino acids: CASSLGTGPDTQYF. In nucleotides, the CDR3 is TGTGCCAGCAGTTTAGGGACAGGGCCAGATACGCAGTATTTT.

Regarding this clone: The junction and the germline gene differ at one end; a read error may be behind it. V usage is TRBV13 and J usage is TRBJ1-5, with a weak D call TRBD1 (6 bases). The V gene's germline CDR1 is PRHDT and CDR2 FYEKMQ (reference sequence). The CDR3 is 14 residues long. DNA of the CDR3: TGTGCCAGCAGCCTAGGACAGAGCAATCAGCCCCAGCATTTT. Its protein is CASSLGQSNQPQHF.

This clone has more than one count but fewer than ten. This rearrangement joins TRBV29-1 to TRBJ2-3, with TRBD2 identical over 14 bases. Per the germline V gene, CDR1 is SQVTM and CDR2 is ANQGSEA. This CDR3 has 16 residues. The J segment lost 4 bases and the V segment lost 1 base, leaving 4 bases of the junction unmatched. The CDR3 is CSVEALTSGRADTQYF. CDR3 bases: TGCAGCGTTGAAGCACTGACTAGCGGGAGGGCAGATACGCAGTATTTT.

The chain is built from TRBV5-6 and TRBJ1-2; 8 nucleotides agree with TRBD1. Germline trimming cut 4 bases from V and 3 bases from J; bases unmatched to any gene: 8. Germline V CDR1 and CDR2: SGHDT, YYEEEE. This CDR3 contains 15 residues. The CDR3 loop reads CASSQPGQADYGYTF. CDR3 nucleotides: TGTGCCAGCAGCCAGCCGGGACAGGCTGACTATGGCTACACCTTC. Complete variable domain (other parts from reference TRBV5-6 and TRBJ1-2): DAGVTQSPTHLIKTRGQQVTLRCSPKSGHDTVSWYQQALGQGPQFIFQYYEEEERQRGNFPDRFSGHQFPNYSSELNVNALLLGDSALYLCASSQPGQADYGYTFGSGTRLTVV.

The CDR3 loop reads CASSPLSGRAYNEQFF. Here the CDR3 DNA reads TGTGCCAGCAGCCCTCTTAGCGGGAGGGCCTACAATGAGCAGTTCTTC. This chain connects TRBV28 to TRBJ2-1; 11 nucleotides agree with TRBD2. This CDR3 is built from 16 residues. The trim removed 6 bases at V and 2 bases at J, leaving 6 bases unmatched. Germline V gene sequence: CDR1 MDHEN, CDR2 SYDVKM.

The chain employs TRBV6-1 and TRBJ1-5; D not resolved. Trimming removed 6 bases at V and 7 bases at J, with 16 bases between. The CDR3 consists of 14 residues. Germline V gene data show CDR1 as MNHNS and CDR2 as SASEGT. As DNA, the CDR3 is TGTGCCAGCAGCCGCAGCGGGGAGTGGCAGCCCCAGCATTTT. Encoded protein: CASSRSGEWQPQHF.

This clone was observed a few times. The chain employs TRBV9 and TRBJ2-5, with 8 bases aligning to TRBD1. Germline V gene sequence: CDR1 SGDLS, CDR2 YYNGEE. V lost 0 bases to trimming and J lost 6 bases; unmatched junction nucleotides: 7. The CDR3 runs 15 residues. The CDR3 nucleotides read TGTGCCAGCAGCGTAGCCGTTGACAGGGGACAGACCCAGTACTTC. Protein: CASSVAVDRGQTQYF.

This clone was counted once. The CDR3 sequence: CASSDQEEPQHF. In nucleotides, the CDR3 is TGTGCCAGCAGTGATCAGGAGGAGCCCCAGCATTTT. The chain joins TRBV25-1 to TRBJ1-5; D is ambiguous. Germline CDR1 and CDR2: MGHDK and SYGVNS. This CDR3 is 12 amino acids long. Trimming removed 3 bases at V and 8 bases at J, with 8 bases between.

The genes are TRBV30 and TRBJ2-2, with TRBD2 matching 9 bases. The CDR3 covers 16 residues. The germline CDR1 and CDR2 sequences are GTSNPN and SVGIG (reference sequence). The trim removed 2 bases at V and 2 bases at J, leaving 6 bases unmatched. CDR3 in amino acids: CAWSFPTSGNTGELFF. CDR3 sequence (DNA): TGTGCCTGGAGTTTCCCGACTAGCGGCAACACCGGGGAGCTGTTTTTT.

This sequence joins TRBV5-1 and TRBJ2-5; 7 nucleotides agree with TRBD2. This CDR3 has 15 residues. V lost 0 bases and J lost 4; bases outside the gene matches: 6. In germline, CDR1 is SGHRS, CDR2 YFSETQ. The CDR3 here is CASSLGGRETETQYF. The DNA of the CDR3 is TGCGCCAGCAGCTTGGGTGGGCGGGAGACAGAGACCCAGTACTTC.

This chain's CDR3 is CASSFTESDTQYF. The CDR3 DNA is TGTGCCAGCAGCTTTACGGAGTCAGATACGCAGTATTTT. V usage is TRBV7-9 and J usage is TRBJ2-3, with no clear D. The germline CDR1 and CDR2 sequences are SEHNR and FQNEAQ (reference sequence). The CDR3 is 13 residues long. Trimming took 3 bases from V and 4 from J, leaving 8 bases between them.

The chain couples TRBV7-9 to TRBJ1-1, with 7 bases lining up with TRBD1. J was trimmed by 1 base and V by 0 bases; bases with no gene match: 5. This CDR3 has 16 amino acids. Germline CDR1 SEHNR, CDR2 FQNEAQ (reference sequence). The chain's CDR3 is CASSLARTGENTEAFF. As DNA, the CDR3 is TGTGCCAGCAGCTTAGCACGGACAGGAGAGAACACTGAAGCTTTCTTT.

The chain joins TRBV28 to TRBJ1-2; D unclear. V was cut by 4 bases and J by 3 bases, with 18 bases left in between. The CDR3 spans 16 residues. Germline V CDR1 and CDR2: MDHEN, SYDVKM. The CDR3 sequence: CASSYPSGGGDYGYTF. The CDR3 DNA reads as TGTGCCAGCAGTTACCCCTCGGGCGGAGGCGACTATGGCTACACCTTC.

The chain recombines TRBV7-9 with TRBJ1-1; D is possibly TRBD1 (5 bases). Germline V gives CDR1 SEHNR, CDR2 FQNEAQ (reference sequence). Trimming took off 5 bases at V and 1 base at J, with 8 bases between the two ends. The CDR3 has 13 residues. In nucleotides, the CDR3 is TGTGCCAGCAGCCCAGGGAAGAACACTGAAGCTTTCTTT. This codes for CASSPGKNTEAFF. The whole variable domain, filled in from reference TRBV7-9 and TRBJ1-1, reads DTGVSQNPRHKITKRGQNVTFRCDPISEHNRLYWYRQTLGQGPEFLTYFQNEAQLEKSRLLSDRFSAERPKGSFSTLEIQRTEQGDSAMYLCASSPGKNTEAFFGQGTRLTVV.

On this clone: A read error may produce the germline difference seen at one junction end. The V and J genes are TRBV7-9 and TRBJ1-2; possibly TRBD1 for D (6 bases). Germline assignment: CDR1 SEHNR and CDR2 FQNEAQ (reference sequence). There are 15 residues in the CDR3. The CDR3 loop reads CASSVARQVVYGYTF. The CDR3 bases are TGTGCCAGCAGCGTAGCCCGACAGGTGGTGTATGGCTACACCTTC.

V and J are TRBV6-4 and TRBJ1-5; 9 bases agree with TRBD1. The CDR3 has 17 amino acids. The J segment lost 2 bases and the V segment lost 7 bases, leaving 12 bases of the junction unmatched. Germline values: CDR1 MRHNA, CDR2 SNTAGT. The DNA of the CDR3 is TGTGCCAGCACCCCGACAGGGGGGGGAGGAGGCAATCAGCCCCAGCATTTT. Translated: CASTPTGGGGGNQPQHF.

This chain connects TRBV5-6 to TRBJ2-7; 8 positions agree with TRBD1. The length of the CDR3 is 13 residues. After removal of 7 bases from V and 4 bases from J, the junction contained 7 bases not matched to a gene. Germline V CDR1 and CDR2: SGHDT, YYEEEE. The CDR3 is CASSIDRGYEQYF. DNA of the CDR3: TGTGCCAGCTCGATCGACAGGGGTTACGAGCAGTACTTC.

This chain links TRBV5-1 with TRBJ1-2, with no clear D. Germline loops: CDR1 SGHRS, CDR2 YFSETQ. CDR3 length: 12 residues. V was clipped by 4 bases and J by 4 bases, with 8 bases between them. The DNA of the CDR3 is TGCGCCAGCAGCCGGGAGGGCTATGGCTACACCTTC. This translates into CASSREGYGYTF. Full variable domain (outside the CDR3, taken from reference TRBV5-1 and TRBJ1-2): KAGVTQTPRYLIKTRGQQVTLSCSPISGHRSVSWYQQTPGQGLQFLFEYFSETQRNKGNFPGRFSGRQFSNSRSEMNVSTLELGDSALYLCASSREGYGYTFGSGTRLTVV.

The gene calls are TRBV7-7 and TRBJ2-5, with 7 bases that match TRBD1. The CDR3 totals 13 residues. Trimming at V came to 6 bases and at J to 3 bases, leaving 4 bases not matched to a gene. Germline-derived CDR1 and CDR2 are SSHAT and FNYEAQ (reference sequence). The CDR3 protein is CASSTTGEETQYF. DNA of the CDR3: TGTGCCAGCAGTACTACAGGGGAAGAGACCCAGTACTTC.

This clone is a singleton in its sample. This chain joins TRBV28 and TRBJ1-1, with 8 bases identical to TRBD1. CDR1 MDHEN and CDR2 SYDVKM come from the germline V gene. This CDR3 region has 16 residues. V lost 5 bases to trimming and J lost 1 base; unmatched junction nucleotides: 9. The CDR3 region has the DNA TGTGCCAGCAGTCAAACGTGGACAGGGAAGAACACTGAAGCTTTCTTT. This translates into CASSQTWTGKNTEAFF. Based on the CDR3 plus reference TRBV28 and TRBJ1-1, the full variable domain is DVKVTQSSRYLVKRTGEKVFLECVQDMDHENMFWYRQDPGLGLRLIYFSYDVKMKEKGDIPEGYSVSREKKERFSLILESASTNQTSMYLCASSQTWTGKNTEAFFGQGTRLTVV.

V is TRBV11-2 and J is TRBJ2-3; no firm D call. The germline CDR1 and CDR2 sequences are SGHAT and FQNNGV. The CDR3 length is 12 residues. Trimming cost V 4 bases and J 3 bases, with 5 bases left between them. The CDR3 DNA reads TGTGCCAGCAGCTCTAGAACAGATACGCAGTATTTT. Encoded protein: CASSSRTDTQYF.

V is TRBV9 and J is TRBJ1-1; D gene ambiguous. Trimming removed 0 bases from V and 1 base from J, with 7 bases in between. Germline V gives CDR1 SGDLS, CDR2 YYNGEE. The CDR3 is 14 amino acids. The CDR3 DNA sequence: TGTGCCAGCAGCGTAGGGTACGGGAACACTGAAGCTTTCTTT. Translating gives CASSVGYGNTEAFF.